This T cell receptor beta chain derives from a study of blood T cells in healthy people across ages. Findings and limits, study-wide: TCR beta diversity tracked closely with naive T cell percentage. Both higher diversity and more naive CD4+ cells marked long-lived donors when set against aged donors. Diversity of TCR beta per million T cells declined in a roughly linear way with age.

The CDR3 has 13 residues. The V and J ends lost 6 bases and 8 bases, in that order; junction bases with no gene match: 5. From germline, CDR1 is MNHEY and CDR2 SVGAGI. A J-beta primer mix and a sample-barcoded 5' primer were used in a second PCR of roughly 7 to 12 cycles. A template-switch adaptor that had 12 random nucleotides put a tag on each cDNA molecule. TCRdb ran MiXCR on the 5' RACE reads and lists one entry per CDR3 protein. Found here are over 1,500,000 distinct CDR3 sequences, less than 50% of them singletons; the top ten hold roughly 2.1%. Regarding this clonotype: Its matching antigen is unknown.

The clonotype originates from a woman aged 35 to 49 in good health. Specimen: blood. The chain employs TRBV6-5 and TRBJ2-7; 12 bases align to TRBD1. The CDR3, as DNA: TGTGCCAGCAGAGCCGGGACAGGGGGCCAGCAGTACTTC. Translated, it gives CASRAGTGGQQYF.